This TCR beta chain was captured by sequencing in a study of cytomegalovirus exposure and HLA in healthy donors. Study-wide points: Based on reports, TCR beta sequences accurately predicted HLA-A and HLA-B alleles for most subjects. Further analysis, carried out later, found HLA-associated TCR beta chains more clonally expanded than equally common other chains. Association of about 17,000 TCR beta sequences with HLA alleles was found at 0.05 false discovery rate in a later analysis.

The PCR made use of 60 Vbeta and 13 Jbeta primers. Sequencing used immunoSEQ multiplex PCR; TCRdb keeps in-frame clones, though not all of them. Here the sample spans 150,000 to 200,000 clones, about 80% being singletons. Remarks on this clone: As yet, its antigen is unknown.

The TCR comes from a woman aged 45-60 years in good health and CMV-seropositive. The sequenced sample consisted of PBMCs.

CDR3 in amino acids: CASNVAGETQYF. CDR3 sequence (DNA): TGCGCCAGCAATGTAGCGGGGGAGACCCAGTACTTC. The chain recombines TRBV5-1 with TRBJ2-5; 8 nucleotides line up with TRBD2. The CDR3 loop spans 12 amino acids. Looked up from germline, CDR1 is SGHRS and CDR2 is YFSETQ. Trimming cost V 6 bases and J 5 bases; bases outside gene matches: 3.